Below, one TCR beta chain is given with its context. Its antigen is unidentified. V was clipped by 1 base and J by 2 bases, with 6 bases between them. Germline V gives CDR1 MNHNS, CDR2 SASEGT. The CDR3 runs to 13 residues. This record belongs to a study of T cell responses to AZD1222 COVID-19 vaccine. General study points: Among vaccine-associated CD4 TCRs, coverage spanned spike, with dominance at 160-218 and 743-854. Just a handful of AZD1222 recipients were seropositive at baseline. Females made up more of the donors, who were largely white British, and clonal diversity may have come out too low. Without day 14 samples, only post-peak T cell repertoires were studied.

Profiled with immunoSEQ multiplex PCR; TCRdb holds only in-frame clones, not every one. Of over 85,000 clones detected, nearly 90% appear once; the ten largest clones hold 2.5% to 3.5%. The rearrangement links TRBV6-1 to TRBJ2-7; D is ambiguous. The clonotype comes from an adult in good health. Material: peripheral blood, obtained on day 0 of AZD1222 vaccination. DNA of the CDR3: TGTGCCAGCAGTGAAGACGCACCCTACGAGCAGTACTTC. This sequence encodes CASSEDAPYEQYF.